These T cell receptor beta chains were read from a single sample in a study of blood T cell repertoires in COVID-19. Libraries were prepared by immunoSEQ multiplex PCR; TCRdb keeps only in-frame clonotypes and omits some of them. The sample holds 300,000 or so clones, about 90% seen once. The sequencing sample was made of peripheral blood. The receptors shown here come from a woman aged 35 to 49 with acute or convalescent COVID-19. The CDR3 runs from the conserved cysteine through the conserved F or W. The D gene is left open where the match is weak. Only part of the rows carry a size: once, few, many, or a class if the clone is expanded.

d_call,clone_size,cdr3_length,v_call,j_call,cdr3_nt,cdr3_aa
-,few,14,TRBV29-1,TRBJ1-2,TGCAGCGCCCGGCGGACCCTGAGGGAATATGGCTACACCTTC,CSARRTLREYGYTF
-,-,15,TRBV5-5,TRBJ2-2,TGTGCCAGCAGCTTGGTTTTATCCGGGACCGGGGAGCTGTTTTTT,CASSLVLSGTGELFF
-,-,14,TRBV2,TRBJ1-1,TGTGCCAGCAGTCGGGCCCGAACGGGAACTGAAGCTTTCTTT,CASSRARTGTEAFF
-,-,13,TRBV19,TRBJ1-2,TGTGCCAGTAGTATAGACAGGGGCCATGGCTACACCTTC,CASSIDRGHGYTF
-,-,15,TRBV7-2,TRBJ1-2,TGTGCCAGCAGCTCCCCTAGGGGGTACAACTATGGCTACACCTTC,CASSSPRGYNYGYTF
-,-,14,TRBV3-1/TRBV3-2,TRBJ2-3,TGTGCCAGCAGCCAAGGGGCTAGCTCGCATACGCAGTATTTT,CASSQGASSHTQYF
-,-,14,TRBV2,TRBJ1-1,TGTGCCAGCAGTCCAAGGGGCGCTGGCACTGAAGCTTTCTTT,CASSPRGAGTEAFF
-,-,13,TRBV9,TRBJ2-3,TGTGCCAGCAGCTACCTGGACAGTGGTACGCAGTATTTT,CASSYLDSGTQYF
-,-,15,TRBV15,TRBJ1-5,TGTGCCACCAGCAGAGATCGGGTTTCCAATCAGCCCCAGCATTTT,CATSRDRVSNQPQHF
-,-,15,TRBV9,TRBJ1-4,TGTGCCAGCAGCGTAGCCTCGGTCTATAATGAAAAACTGTTTTTT,CASSVASVYNEKLFF
-,-,15,TRBV24-1,TRBJ1-4,TGTGCCACCAGTGATGCAAGGACCGGCGGGGAAAAACTGTTTTTT,CATSDARTGGEKLFF
TRBD2,-,17,TRBV4-1,TRBJ2-5,TGCGCCAGCAGCCAGGCCCTTCTAGCGGGGGGGCAAGAGACCCAGTACTTC,CASSQALLAGGQETQYF
TRBD2,few,15,TRBV7-3,TRBJ2-3,TGTGCCAGCAGCTTGACTAGCGGGGAAACAGATACGCAGTATTTT,CASSLTSGETDTQYF
-,-,13,TRBV12-5,TRBJ1-1,TGTGCTAGTGGTTTGGGGACACTCGCTGAAGCTTTCTTT,CASGLGTLAEAFF